This T cell receptor beta chain derives from a study of siplizumab effects on memory and regulatory T cells. The CDR3 consists of 14 residues. The V gene's germline CDR1 is GTSNPN and CDR2 SVGIG (reference sequence). Trimming shortened V by 0 bases and J by 5 bases, and 11 bases separated the two germline ends. Worth noting for this clone: Its matching antigen is unknown.

Findings and limits, study-wide: Apparently more diverse than memory cells, naive T cells also seemed major alloresponse contributors.

The assay looked at 99,000 or so TCR templates in each sample. Only in-frame clones appear in the TCRdb table, and some are missing; sequencing was by immunoSEQ multiplex PCR. The sample has approximately 100,000 clones, roughly 94% seen once. The chain links TRBV30 to TRBJ2-1; D call uncertain. The sequencing input was Tregs sorted from blood. This TCR derives from a human donor in good health. The CDR3: CAWSVRFLHNEQFF. The DNA for the CDR3 is TGTGCCTGGAGTGTTCGGTTCCTCCACAATGAGCAGTTCTTC. Based on the CDR3 plus reference TRBV30 and TRBJ2-1, the full variable domain is SQTIHQWPATLVQPVGSPLSLECTVEGTSNPNLYWYRQAAGRGLQLLFYSVGIGQISSEVPQNLSASRPQDRQFILSSKKLLLSDSGFYLCAWSVRFLHNEQFFGPGTRLTVL.